This T cell receptor beta chain stems from a study of shared clonotypes between healthy human individuals. This clone was observed once. Profiling relied on immunoSEQ multiplex PCR, and the TCRdb table lists in-frame clones only, not all of them. The sample yields some 530,000 clones, around 73% seen once. Every donor was a Caucasian adult from Nashville, Tennessee. Each unsorted sample relied on 70 million to 90 million PBMCs as its source of genomic DNA. This CDR3 has 18 amino acids. The V segment lost 4 bases and the J segment 2 bases; nucleotides outside the gene matches: 10. Looked up from germline, CDR1 is SGHTA and CDR2 is FQGNSA.

The TCR originated in a woman in her 40s in good health. Some clones in this sample may be carry-over from other donors' samples. The rearrangement links TRBV7-2 to TRBJ2-2; 10 bases align to TRBD1. Source material: PBMCs. The CDR3 region has the DNA TGTGCCAGCAGCTACTCCTCGACAGGGGGCCTAAACACCGGGGAGCTGTTTTTT. Translating it yields CASSYSSTGGLNTGELFF. Full variable domain (missing parts from reference TRBV7-2 and TRBJ2-2): GAGVSQSPSNKVTEKGKDVELRCDPISGHTALYWYRQSLGQGLEFLIYFQGNSAPDKSGLPSDRFSAERTGGSVSTLTIQRTQQEDSAVYLCASSYSSTGGLNTGELFFGEGSRLTVL.